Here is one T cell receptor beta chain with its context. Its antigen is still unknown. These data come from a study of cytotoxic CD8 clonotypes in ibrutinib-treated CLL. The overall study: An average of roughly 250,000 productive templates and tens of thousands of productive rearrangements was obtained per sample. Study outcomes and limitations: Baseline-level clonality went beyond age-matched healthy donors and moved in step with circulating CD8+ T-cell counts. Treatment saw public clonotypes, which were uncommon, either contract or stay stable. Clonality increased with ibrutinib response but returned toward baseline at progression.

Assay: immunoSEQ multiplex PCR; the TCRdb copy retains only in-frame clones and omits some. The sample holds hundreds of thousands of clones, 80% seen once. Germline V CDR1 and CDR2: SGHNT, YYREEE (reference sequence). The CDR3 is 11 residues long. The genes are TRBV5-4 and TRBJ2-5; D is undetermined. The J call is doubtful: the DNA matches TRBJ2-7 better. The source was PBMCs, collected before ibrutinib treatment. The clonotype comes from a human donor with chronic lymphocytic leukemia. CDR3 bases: TGTGCCAGCAGGAACCAATACGAGCAGTACTTC. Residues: CASRNQYEQYF.